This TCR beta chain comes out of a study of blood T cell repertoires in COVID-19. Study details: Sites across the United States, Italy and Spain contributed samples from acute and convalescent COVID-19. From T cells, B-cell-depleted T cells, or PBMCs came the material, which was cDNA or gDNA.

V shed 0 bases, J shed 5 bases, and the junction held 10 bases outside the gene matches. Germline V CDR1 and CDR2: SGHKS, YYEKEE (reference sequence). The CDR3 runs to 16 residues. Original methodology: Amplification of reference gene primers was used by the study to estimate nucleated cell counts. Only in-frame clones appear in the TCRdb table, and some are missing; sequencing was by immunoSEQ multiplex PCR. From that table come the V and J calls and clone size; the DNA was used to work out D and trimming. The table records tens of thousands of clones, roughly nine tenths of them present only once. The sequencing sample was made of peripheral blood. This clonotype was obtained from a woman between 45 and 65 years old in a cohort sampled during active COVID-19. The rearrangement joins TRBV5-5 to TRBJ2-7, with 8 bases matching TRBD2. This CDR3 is CASSLELAVLRNEQYF. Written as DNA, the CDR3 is TGTGCCAGCAGCTTGGAACTAGCGGTCCTACGGAACGAGCAGTACTTC.